The 26 T cell receptor beta chains below all came from one sample that was sequenced in a study of cytomegalovirus exposure and HLA in healthy donors. The PCR had 60 Vbeta and 13 Jbeta primers. Profiled with immunoSEQ multiplex PCR; TCRdb holds only in-frame clones, not every one. The sample includes some 200,000 clones. Sequencing used PBMCs. The receptors shown here come from a man aged 30 to 45 in good health and CMV-seronegative.

The rearrangement uses TRBV19 and TRBJ1-5; 7 bases fit TRBD1. The germline gives CDR1 LNHDA, CDR2 SQIVND (reference sequence). Trimming took 2 bases from V and 6 from J; bases not matched to a gene: 19. This CDR3 has 19 amino acids. The CDR3 spells CASSIFGAGQRAYRQPQHF. The CDR3 region has the DNA TGTGCCAGTAGTATATTTGGGGCGGGACAGCGAGCCTACCGTCAGCCCCAGCATTTT.

The chain has TRBV29-1 and TRBJ1-3, with 8 bases lining up with TRBD1. V dropped 6 bases and J dropped 0; count of bases not matched to a gene: 10. Germline CDR1 reads SQVTM; CDR2 reads ANQGSEA. The length of the CDR3 is 16 residues. Here the CDR3 DNA reads TGCAGCGTCCGCGCTGATACAGGGGGCTCTGGAAACACCATATATTTT. Translated: CSVRADTGGSGNTIYF.

The chain links TRBV6-5 to TRBJ2-7, with 8 bases identical to TRBD1. CDR1 and CDR2 (germline): MNHEY, SVGAGI. This CDR3 is 13 amino acids long. The junction had 6 bases not matched to a gene; V was cut back by 9 bases and J by 2 bases. The CDR3 DNA follows: TGTGCCAGTTTGCAGACAGGGGCCTACGAGCAGTACTTC. Translation: CASLQTGAYEQYF.

The V call is TRBV27, the J call TRBJ2-2, with no clear D. There are 12 residues in the CDR3. Germline V gene lookup returns CDR1 MNHEY and CDR2 SMNVEV (reference sequence). V gave up 6 bases and J gave up 5 bases, with 7 bases separating them. The CDR3 spells CASSQLTGELFF. The CDR3 DNA reads TGTGCCAGCAGCCAACTGACCGGGGAGCTGTTTTTT.

The chain combines TRBV4-2 with TRBJ2-7; maybe TRBD1 (7 bases). The CDR3 is 14 residues long. Trimming left V 5 bases short and J 5 bases short, with 16 bases between. Germline CDR1 LGHNA, CDR2 YNFKEQ. CDR3 loop: CASSISGGYDEQYF. The CDR3 DNA follows: TGTGCCAGCAGCATCTCAGGGGGGTACGACGAGCAGTACTTC.

This chain joins TRBV2 and TRBJ1-2, with TRBD1 matching 7 bases. Germline CDR1 and CDR2: SNHLY and FYNNEI. With 5 bases clipped from V and 3 bases from J, the junction kept 6 bases outside the gene matches. This CDR3 spans 14 amino acids. The CDR3 DNA reads as TGTGCCAGCAGTTACAGGGGTGGCGACTATGGCTACACCTTC. Its protein product is CASSYRGGDYGYTF.

The chain employs TRBV6-5 and TRBJ2-3, with 12 bases that match TRBD2. Trimming removed 5 bases from V and 3 bases from J; junction bases left unmatched: 3. The CDR3 contains 15 residues. From germline, CDR1 is MNHEY and CDR2 SVGAGI. The CDR3 bases are TGTGCCAGCAGTCTTGGACTAGCGGGGACAGATACGCAGTATTTT. Protein product: CASSLGLAGTDTQYF.

This chain uses TRBV18 with TRBJ2-7; TRBD2 agrees at 7 bases. Per the germline V gene, CDR1 is KGHSH and CDR2 is LQKENI. The CDR3 is 15 amino acids. J was trimmed by 2 bases and V by 0 bases; bases with no gene match: 4. CDR3 residues: CASSPPPGRAYEQYF. Here the CDR3 DNA reads TGTGCCAGCTCACCACCCCCTGGGAGGGCCTACGAGCAGTACTTC.

For the CDR3, the DNA is TGTGCCAGCAGCCCAACTCCCGAGTTTGAAGCTTTCTTT. It encodes CASSPTPEFEAFF. The chain couples TRBV7-9 to TRBJ1-1, with D unclear. Germline V lookup: CDR1 SEHNR, CDR2 FQNEAQ (reference sequence). The V and J ends lost 5 bases and 7 bases respectively, with 14 bases between them. This CDR3 is 13 amino acids long.

V gene TRBV7-9 combines with J gene TRBJ1-6; possibly TRBD1 for D (5 bases). The germline gives CDR1 SEHNR, CDR2 FQNEAQ (reference sequence). The V end lost 7 bases, the J end lost 5 bases, and 18 bases lay between the germline ends. This CDR3 region has 16 residues. The CDR3 loop reads CASISSEPGHNSPLHF. Written as DNA, the CDR3 is TGTGCCAGCATCTCTAGCGAGCCAGGGCATAATTCACCCCTCCACTTT.

The CDR3 is CASSMTGNPQETQYF. CDR3 DNA: TGTGCCAGTAGTATGACGGGAAACCCTCAAGAGACCCAGTACTTC. The chain joins TRBV19 to TRBJ2-5, with D possibly TRBD2 on 5 matching bases. Germline V lookup: CDR1 LNHDA, CDR2 SQIVND (reference sequence). The V and J ends lost 3 bases and 2 bases respectively, with 13 bases between them. This CDR3 is built from 15 residues.

V usage is TRBV2 and J usage is TRBJ2-2; TRBD2 agrees at 7 bases. Germline CDR1 SNHLY, CDR2 FYNNEI. The CDR3 length is 18 residues. The J segment lost 1 base and the V segment lost 6 bases, leaving 14 bases of the junction unmatched. The CDR3 region is CASRPPKGAGMNTGELFF. The CDR3 DNA reads TGTGCCAGCAGGCCTCCCAAAGGAGCGGGGATGAACACCGGGGAGCTGTTTTTT.

CDR3 sequence: CASSYTASGVQETQYF. In DNA form, the CDR3 reads TGTGCCAGCAGTTACACGGCTAGCGGGGTCCAAGAGACCCAGTACTTC. This sequence joins TRBV6-6 and TRBJ2-5, with 9 bases matching TRBD2. This CDR3 has 16 amino acids. In germline, CDR1 is MNHNY, CDR2 SVGAGI (reference sequence). The ends lost 2 bases at V and 1 base at J; junction bases unmatched: 5.

The rearrangement links TRBV6-1 to TRBJ1-2; weak D call: TRBD1 (6 bases). The CDR3 loop spans 14 amino acids. V was pared by 7 bases and J by 2 bases, with 14 bases between. Germline-derived CDR1 and CDR2 are MNHNS and SASEGT. CDR3 loop: CASTGQLMNYGYTF. CDR3 DNA sequence: TGTGCCAGCACTGGACAGTTAATGAACTATGGCTACACCTTC.

The chain has TRBV23-1 and TRBJ1-5; D is ambiguous. Being an ORF, TRBV23-1 has a function that is uncertain. The CDR3 is 12 amino acids. V shed 2 bases and J shed 14 bases, with 13 bases lying between them. CDR3 protein: CASSQSMTLEHF. The DNA of the CDR3 is TGCGCCAGCAGTCAAAGCATGACTCTGGAGCATTTT.

The chain carries TRBV12-5 and TRBJ1-2; a weak D match, TRBD1 (5 bases). Germline V CDR1 and CDR2: LGHNT, FRNRAP. This CDR3 has 13 residues. The V end lost 7 bases, the J end lost 8 bases, and 17 bases lay between the germline ends. CDR3 region: CASAKPQGAGYTF. The CDR3 DNA reads as TGTGCTAGTGCCAAACCTCAGGGTGCGGGCTACACCTTC.

V gene TRBV2 combines with J gene TRBJ2-5; 10 positions agree with TRBD2. Unmatched junction bases numbered 6, after V lost 9 bases and J lost 5 bases. CDR3 size: 13 residues. Germline-derived CDR1 and CDR2 are SNHLY and FYNNEI. CDR3 in amino acids: CASKAGGGETQYF. Here the CDR3 DNA reads TGTGCCAGTAAAGCGGGAGGGGGGGAGACCCAGTACTTC.

The chain links TRBV29-1 to TRBJ1-2; TRBD1 matches at 7 bases. J lost 3 bases, V lost 6 bases, and 7 bases had no gene match. Germline loops: CDR1 SQVTM, CDR2 ANQGSEA. The CDR3 sequence is 13 residues long. The CDR3 protein is CSVRTGTDYGYTF. DNA for the CDR3: TGCAGCGTCCGGACAGGCACTGACTATGGCTACACCTTC.

The chain recombines TRBV6-6 with TRBJ1-1; tentatively, D is TRBD1 (5 bases). The germline CDR1 and CDR2 sequences are MNHNY and SVGAGI (reference sequence). V lost 8 bases, J lost 1 base, and 14 bases lay in between. This CDR3 contains 14 residues. The DNA for the CDR3 is TGTGCCAGCGCATCCCGACAGTGGAACACTGAAGCTTTCTTT. Amino acids: CASASRQWNTEAFF.

The V gene is TRBV27, the J gene TRBJ2-3; D is possibly TRBD1 (5 bases). Deletions cut 8 bases from V and 0 bases from J, with 21 bases between. CDR1 MNHEY and CDR2 SMNVEV come from the germline V gene (reference sequence). The CDR3 spans 17 residues. The CDR3 region is CASPPPPGRVSTDTQYF. The CDR3 nucleotides are TGTGCCAGCCCCCCACCCCCGGGCAGGGTAAGCACAGATACGCAGTATTTT.

The chain couples TRBV6-6 to TRBJ1-6; unclear D gene. CDR1 and CDR2 from the germline V gene are MNHNY and SVGAGI (reference sequence). The CDR3 contains 16 residues. V was pared by 6 bases and J by 3 bases, with 15 bases between. The CDR3 DNA is TGTGCCAGCAGCCTACCGCGGCGGATCTATAATTCACCCCTCCACTTT. Amino acids: CASSLPRRIYNSPLHF.

The V call is TRBV5-1, the J call TRBJ1-1; 8 bases line up with TRBD1. The CDR3 totals 15 residues. Germline values: CDR1 SGHRS, CDR2 YFSETQ. V dropped 3 bases and J dropped 7; count of bases not matched to a gene: 11. For the CDR3, the DNA is TGCGCCAGCAGCTCTTGGACAGGGAGTGGGAATGAAGCTTTCTTT. Its translation is CASSSWTGSGNEAFF.

V and J are TRBV7-2 and TRBJ2-1; TRBD2 matches 13 bases. The germline gives CDR1 SGHTA, CDR2 FQGNSA. V shed 5 bases, J shed 15 bases, and the junction held 7 bases outside the gene matches. The CDR3 is made up of 13 amino acids. CDR3: CASSTPGLAGPFF. The CDR3 coding sequence is TGTGCCAGCAGCACCCCGGGACTAGCGGGGCCGTTCTTC.

This chain joins TRBV27 and TRBJ1-1; TRBD1 matches 7 bases. Germline V gene data show CDR1 as MNHEY and CDR2 as SMNVEV (reference sequence). This CDR3 spans 14 amino acids. The ends lost 7 bases at V and 1 base at J; junction bases unmatched: 6. The CDR3 loop is CASNQGGANTEAFF. In DNA form, the CDR3 reads TGTGCCAGCAATCAGGGGGGAGCGAACACTGAAGCTTTCTTT.

This chain links TRBV19 with TRBJ1-2; D is undetermined. V was pared by 6 bases and J by 6 bases, with 14 bases between. There are 13 residues in the CDR3. Germline V gives CDR1 LNHDA, CDR2 SQIVND (reference sequence). CDR3 sequence reads: CASRRPNSDGYTF. CDR3 nucleotide sequence: TGTGCCAGTAGGCGGCCGAATTCGGATGGCTACACCTTC.

This sequence joins TRBV27 and TRBJ2-3; 15 positions match TRBD2. CDR1 MNHEY and CDR2 SMNVEV come from the germline V gene (reference sequence). The CDR3 contains 18 residues. V dropped 6 bases and J dropped 1; count of bases not matched to a gene: 8. The CDR3 sequence: CASRTGLAGGRGTDTQYF. CDR3 nucleotide sequence: TGTGCCAGCAGGACTGGACTAGCGGGGGGGCGAGGCACAGATACGCAGTATTTT.